The clone carrying this T cell receptor (beta chain) occurred a few times. The antigen remains unidentified. The data were taken from a study of identical twins. Study-level results: Diverse VJ usage suggested most zero-insertion clonotypes were not invariant T cells. Twin-shared out-of-frame alpha sequences showed excess low generation probability. Fewer insertions marked abundant cord blood beta clonotypes; young adult naive trended weakly, memory not at all.

Each CDR3 protein gets one entry after TCRdb re-called the 5' RACE reads with MiXCR. In the table there are approximately 1.8 million distinct CDR3 sequences, more than 30% of which are singletons. This CDR3 contains 15 residues. The germline V gene has CDR1 SGHDN and CDR2 FVKESK. V was shortened by 0 bases and J by 7 bases, with 15 bases between the two germline ends. The TCR sequence derives from a newborn girl in good health. Source material: cord blood. This sequence joins TRBV14 and TRBJ1-2; D call uncertain. The CDR3 DNA sequence: TGTGCCAGCAGCCAAGATGCAATAGGGCTGGGTGGCTACACCTTC. It encodes CASSQDAIGLGGYTF.